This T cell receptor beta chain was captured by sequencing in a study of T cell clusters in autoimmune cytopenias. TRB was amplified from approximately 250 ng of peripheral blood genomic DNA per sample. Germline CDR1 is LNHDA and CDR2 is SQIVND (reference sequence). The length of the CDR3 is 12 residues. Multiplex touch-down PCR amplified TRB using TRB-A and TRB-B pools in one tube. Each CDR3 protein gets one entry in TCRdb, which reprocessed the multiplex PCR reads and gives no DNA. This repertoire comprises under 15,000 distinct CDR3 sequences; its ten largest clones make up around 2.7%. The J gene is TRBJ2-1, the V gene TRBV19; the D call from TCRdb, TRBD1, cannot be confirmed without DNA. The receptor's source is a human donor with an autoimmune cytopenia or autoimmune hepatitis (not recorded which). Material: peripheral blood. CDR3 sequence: CASSIGGNEQFF.